These 7 T cell receptor beta chains came from one sample sequenced in a study of shared clonotypes between healthy human individuals. The data were produced by immunoSEQ multiplex PCR, yet TCRdb's version contains in-frame clones alone and is incomplete. The sample contains about 1.1 million clones, approximately 80% of which appear only once. Sequencing was performed on memory CD4+ T cells from PBMCs. Subset denoted: CD45RA-negative fraction. Source of these receptors: a man aged 18 to 29 in good health. Some clones in this sample may be carry-over from other donors' samples.

For the CDR3, the DNA is TGTGCCAGCATGGGGGCAGCGGCCTACAATGAGCAGTTCTTC. Encoded protein: CASMGAAAYNEQFF. The rearrangement uses TRBV2 and TRBJ2-1; possibly TRBD1 for D (6 bases). Germline values: CDR1 SNHLY, CDR2 FYNNEI. CDR3 length: 14 amino acids. Trimming removed 7 bases at V and 2 bases at J, with 12 bases between.

The CDR3 here is CASSLGGLAYEQFF. Here the CDR3 DNA reads TGTGCCAGCAGCTTGGGAGGACTAGCCTATGAGCAGTTCTTC. V is TRBV5-4 and J is TRBJ2-1; TRBD2 agrees at 8 bases. The CDR3 has 14 residues. Germline trimming cut 0 bases from V and 8 bases from J; bases unmatched to any gene: 4. Germline assignment: CDR1 SGHNT and CDR2 YYREEE (reference sequence).

V usage is TRBV9 and J usage is TRBJ2-5; tentatively, D is TRBD1 (5 bases). This CDR3 comprises 13 residues. In germline, CDR1 is SGDLS, CDR2 YYNGEE. The V gene lost 4 bases and the J gene lost 1 base, with 8 bases spanning the gap. The CDR3 DNA reads TGTGCCAGCAGCCGCGACAGCCAAGAGACCCAGTACTTC. Translation gives CASSRDSQETQYF.

This rearrangement joins TRBV7-8 to TRBJ2-5; 11 bases are a match to TRBD1. J was trimmed by 4 bases and V by 5 bases; bases with no gene match: 3. Germline CDR1 and CDR2: SGHVS and FQNEAQ. The CDR3 sequence is 14 residues long. CDR3 residues: CASSGQGASETQYF. CDR3 coding DNA: TGTGCCAGCAGCGGACAGGGGGCTTCAGAGACCCAGTACTTC.

J is TRBJ2-3 and V is TRBV28; 7 bases are a match to TRBD2. Trimming took 8 bases from V and 10 from J; bases not matched to a gene: 6. The CDR3 has 11 amino acids. Germline loops: CDR1 MDHEN, CDR2 SYDVKM. The CDR3 DNA sequence: TGTGCCAGCGCTCGAGCGGGATCGCAGTATTTT. Encoded protein: CASARAGSQYF.

The chain recombines TRBV5-6 with TRBJ1-2; D perhaps matches TRBD1 (5 bases). The CDR3 is made up of 16 amino acids. Trimming shortened V by 4 bases and J by 4 bases, and 20 bases separated the two germline ends. Germline CDR1 and CDR2: SGHDT and YYEEEE. This chain's CDR3 is CASSARLRGNSYGYTF. CDR3 DNA: TGTGCCAGCAGCGCCCGACTGAGGGGTAATAGCTATGGCTACACCTTC.

The chain has TRBV7-9 and TRBJ2-7; D is unclear. The ends were cut back, 5 bases at V and 6 bases at J, with 14 bases in the middle. Germline V gives CDR1 SEHNR, CDR2 FQNEAQ (reference sequence). This CDR3 is 13 amino acids long. CDR3 protein: CASSPRDVGEQYF. The CDR3 region has the DNA TGTGCCAGCAGCCCCCGTGATGTGGGCGAGCAGTACTTC.